One and the same sample provided the 32 T cell receptor beta chains below, sequenced in a study of blood T cell repertoires in COVID-19. Assay: immunoSEQ multiplex PCR; the TCRdb copy retains only in-frame clones and omits some. The sample has about 180,000 clones; around 85% are singletons. Sequenced: peripheral blood. All receptors derive from a woman aged 80 or over with acute or convalescent COVID-19.

This chain joins TRBV5-1 and TRBJ1-2; 7 positions agree with TRBD1. There are 14 residues in the CDR3. The V segment lost 4 bases and the J segment 4 bases; nucleotides outside the gene matches: 7. Germline CDR1 SGHRS, CDR2 YFSETQ. The CDR3 spells CASSTGTESYGYTF. Here the CDR3 DNA reads TGCGCCAGCAGCACCGGGACAGAGAGCTATGGCTACACCTTC. The full variable domain, with the rest looked up from reference TRBV5-1 and TRBJ1-2, is KAGVTQTPRYLIKTRGQQVTLSCSPISGHRSVSWYQQTPGQGLQFLFEYFSETQRNKGNFPGRFSGRQFSNSRSEMNVSTLELGDSALYLCASSTGTESYGYTFGSGTRLTVV.

The rearrangement joins TRBV10-3 to TRBJ1-6; 9 bases are shared with TRBD1. The CDR3 has 14 amino acids. Germline V gene sequence: CDR1 ENHRY, CDR2 SYGVKD. Unmatched junction bases numbered 6, after V lost 8 bases and J lost 7 bases. CDR3 region: CAIQTGGGNSPLHF. CDR3 coding DNA: TGTGCCATCCAGACAGGGGGTGGGAATTCACCCCTCCACTTT.

The genes are TRBV19 and TRBJ1-6; D uncertain. The CDR3 sequence is 16 residues long. V was trimmed by 5 bases and J by 0 bases, leaving 11 bases between them. The germline CDR1 and CDR2 sequences are LNHDA and SQIVND (reference sequence). The CDR3 DNA follows: TGTGCCAGTAGTGAGACTAGGAGCTCCTATAATTCACCCCTCCACTTT. Translated, it gives CASSETRSSYNSPLHF.

Only a few counts were recorded for this clone. The rearrangement uses TRBV7-6 and TRBJ2-7; D perhaps matches TRBD1 (6 bases). The CDR3 runs to 15 residues. The V gene lost 1 base and the J gene lost 2 bases, with 12 bases spanning the gap. Germline V CDR1 and CDR2: SGHVS, FNYEAQ. This CDR3 is CASSLEAQGTYEQYF. In DNA form, the CDR3 reads TGTGCCAGCAGCTTAGAGGCACAGGGCACCTACGAGCAGTACTTC.

For this clone: This specimen includes other DNA sequences encoding the same CDR3. The chain uses TRBV5-4 and TRBJ2-2, with D perhaps matching TRBD2 (6 bases). This CDR3 is built from 17 residues. CDR1 is SGHNT and CDR2 is YYREEE in the germline V gene (reference sequence). Trimming pared 4 bases from V and 1 base from J, leaving 17 bases between. This CDR3 reads CASSPGGAGRNTGELFF. The CDR3 DNA reads as TGTGCCAGCAGCCCCGGAGGTGCGGGACGGAACACCGGGGAGCTGTTTTTT.

The V gene is TRBV20-1, the J gene TRBJ2-5; 7 bases line up with TRBD2. The J segment lost 5 bases and the V segment lost 3 bases, leaving 0 bases of the junction unmatched. This CDR3 has 11 residues. The germline V gene has CDR1 DFQATT and CDR2 SNEGSKA (reference sequence). Written as DNA, the CDR3 is TGCAGTGCTAGCGGGGGGGAGACCCAGTACTTC. This codes for CSASGGETQYF.

The V and J genes are TRBV12-3 or TRBV12-4 and TRBJ2-7; maybe TRBD2 (6 bases). The CDR3 covers 12 residues. Trimming removed 3 bases at V and 9 bases at J, with 12 bases between. For the CDR3, the DNA is TGTGCCAGCAGTTTTGGAGGGCCGGGGCAGTACTTC. It is translated as CASSFGGPGQYF.

The chain joins TRBV24-1 to TRBJ2-3; 10 bases align to TRBD1. CDR1 KGHDR and CDR2 SFDVKD come from the germline V gene. This CDR3 comprises 14 residues. The ends lost 4 bases at V and 8 bases at J; junction bases unmatched: 5. The CDR3 region is CATSDPRTGGTQYF. CDR3 nucleotides: TGTGCCACCAGTGACCCTAGGACAGGGGGTACGCAGTATTTT.

The chain couples TRBV18 to TRBJ2-4; 9 bases are shared with TRBD1. Trimming cost V 0 bases and J 3 bases; bases outside gene matches: 6. Germline V gene lookup returns CDR1 KGHSH and CDR2 LQKENI. The CDR3 runs to 17 residues. Here the CDR3 reads CASSPPDRGDGKNIQYF. DNA of the CDR3: TGTGCCAGCTCACCACCGGACAGGGGCGATGGCAAAAACATTCAGTACTTC. The complete variable domain, with remaining parts taken from reference TRBV18 and TRBJ2-4, reads NAGVMQNPRHLVRRRGQEARLRCSPMKGHSHVYWYRQLPEEGLKFMVYLQKENIIDESGMPKERFSAEFPKEGPSILRIQQVVRGDSAAYFCASSPPDRGDGKNIQYFGAGTRLSVL.

V is TRBV21-1 and J is TRBJ1-5; TRBD1, as called in the table, went unchecked against the DNA. TRBV21-1 is deemed a pseudogene. The CDR3 length is 17 residues. In DNA form, the CDR3 reads TGTGCCAGCAGCGCAGAAGTAAATGTTTATAGCAATCAGCCCCAGCATTTT. This sequence encodes CASSAEVNVYSNQPQHF.

This chain joins TRBV24-1 and TRBJ1-2; 8 bases fit TRBD1. The CDR3 contains 15 residues. Germline V gene lookup returns CDR1 KGHDR and CDR2 SFDVKD. Trimming at V came to 4 bases and at J to 6 bases, leaving 9 bases not matched to a gene. CDR3 protein: CATSDTTGAMDGYTF. The CDR3 region has the DNA TGTGCCACCAGTGACACGACAGGGGCTATGGATGGCTACACCTTC.

The chain employs TRBV18 and TRBJ2-3; possible D gene TRBD1, 6 bases. The CDR3 sequence is 18 residues long. V lost 3 bases and J lost 1, with 20 bases in between. Germline lookup yields CDR1 KGHSH and CDR2 LQKENI. This CDR3 is CASSPVGAEVFGTDTQYF. The CDR3 DNA sequence: TGTGCCAGCTCACCCGTGGGGGCAGAAGTGTTCGGCACAGATACGCAGTATTTT.

The CDR3 region has the DNA TGTGCCAGCAGTAAACAGCCGAACACTGAAGCTTTCTTT. This sequence encodes CASSKQPNTEAFF. The V gene is TRBV6-5, the J gene TRBJ1-1; D is ambiguous. Between the trimmed V and J ends, which lost 5 bases and 1 base, there was a span of 8 bases. The germline V gene encodes CDR1 MNHEY and CDR2 SVGAGI. The CDR3 spans 13 residues.

The chain has TRBV2 and TRBJ2-7; no clear D. V was pared by 4 bases and J by 7 bases, with 11 bases between. The CDR3 consists of 12 residues. In germline, CDR1 is SNHLY, CDR2 FYNNEI. The CDR3 sequence: CASSAPPREQYF. In nucleotides, the CDR3 is TGTGCCAGCAGTGCCCCCCCGCGGGAGCAGTACTTC.

V usage is TRBV7-3 and J usage is TRBJ2-2, with 11 positions matching TRBD1. The length of the CDR3 is 16 residues. Germline V lookup: CDR1 SGHTA, CDR2 FQGTGA. Trimming at V came to 5 bases and at J to 5 bases, leaving 7 bases not matched to a gene. In DNA, the CDR3 is TGTGCCAGCAGCCCCCGGACAGGGGGCGCAACCGGGGAGCTGTTTTTT. This sequence encodes CASSPRTGGATGELFF.

The chain uses TRBV9 and TRBJ2-5; TRBD1 matches 11 bases. In germline, CDR1 is SGDLS, CDR2 YYNGEE. With 3 bases clipped from V and 4 bases from J, the junction kept 2 bases outside the gene matches. The CDR3 length is 14 residues. The DNA of the CDR3 is TGTGCCAGCAGCGCCGGGACAGGGGGAGAGACCCAGTACTTC. Protein sequence: CASSAGTGGETQYF.

The chain employs TRBV12-3 or TRBV12-4 and TRBJ1-1; D call uncertain. V lost 7 bases to trimming and J lost 6 bases, with 12 bases between them. This CDR3 region has 12 residues. CDR3: CASKIFEAEAFF. The CDR3, as DNA: TGTGCCAGCAAAATTTTTGAGGCTGAAGCTTTCTTT.

The CDR3 DNA reads TGCGCCAGCAGCTTGGGTTTCGGGGGGTCTAACTCTGGAAACACCATATATTTT. Its translation: CASSLGFGGSNSGNTIYF. V gene TRBV5-1 combines with J gene TRBJ1-3, with D perhaps matching TRBD1 (5 bases). In germline, CDR1 is SGHRS, CDR2 YFSETQ. The CDR3 runs to 18 residues. Trimming shortened V by 0 bases and J by 0 bases, and 16 bases separated the two germline ends. Looking up the rest from reference TRBV5-1 and TRBJ1-3 gives the full variable domain: KAGVTQTPRYLIKTRGQQVTLSCSPISGHRSVSWYQQTPGQGLQFLFEYFSETQRNKGNFPGRFSGRQFSNSRSEMNVSTLELGDSALYLCASSLGFGGSNSGNTIYFGEGSWLTVV.

The rearrangement uses TRBV5-6 and TRBJ2-2; TRBD2 might be the D (6 bases). CDR1 is SGHDT and CDR2 is YYEEEE in the germline V gene. V was shortened by 4 bases and J by 6 bases, with 13 bases between the two germline ends. The CDR3 totals 14 residues. This CDR3 is CASSGDLGAGELFF. The CDR3 nucleotides are TGTGCCAGCAGCGGGGACTTGGGTGCCGGGGAGCTGTTTTTT.

This sequence joins TRBV4-1 and TRBJ1-4, with D unresolved. Trimming took off 0 bases at V and 7 bases at J, with 18 bases between the two ends. The CDR3 is made up of 17 amino acids. Germline assignment: CDR1 MGHRA and CDR2 YSYEKL. CDR3: CASSQDRPRGGSEKLFF. The CDR3, as DNA: TGCGCCAGCAGCCAAGATCGGCCCCGGGGAGGTAGTGAAAAACTGTTTTTT.

This clone was detected once. One end of the junction does not line up with germline, which may come from a read error. The rearrangement joins TRBV5-5 to TRBJ1-2; 7 positions agree with TRBD1. This CDR3 has 11 amino acids. CDR1 is SGHKS and CDR2 is YYEKEE in the germline V gene (reference sequence). CDR3: CASSLDGTAAF. CDR3 coding DNA: TGTGCCAGCAGCTTGGATGGGACAGCGGCCTTC.

V gene TRBV5-1 combines with J gene TRBJ2-7, with TRBD2 matching over 10 bases. This CDR3 is built from 14 residues. Germline CDR1 reads SGHRS; CDR2 reads YFSETQ. V lost 4 bases, J lost 11 bases, and 12 bases stayed unmatched. In DNA form, the CDR3 reads TGCGCCAGCAGCCCTGGGACTAGCGTTTTTGGGGAGTACTTC. This sequence encodes CASSPGTSVFGEYF. The entire variable domain, with the rest obtained from reference TRBV5-1 and TRBJ2-7, is as follows: KAGVTQTPRYLIKTRGQQVTLSCSPISGHRSVSWYQQTPGQGLQFLFEYFSETQRNKGNFPGRFSGRQFSNSRSEMNVSTLELGDSALYLCASSPGTSVFGEYFGPGTRLTVT.

The CDR3 loop reads CASSSRQGLAKNIQYF. The CDR3 region has the DNA TGTGCCAGCAGCTCAAGACAGGGGTTAGCCAAAAACATTCAGTACTTC. The V gene is TRBV7-9, the J gene TRBJ2-4; 8 bases align to TRBD1. V dropped 4 bases and J dropped 0; count of bases not matched to a gene: 5. This CDR3 region has 16 residues. The germline CDR1 and CDR2 sequences are SEHNR and FQNEAQ (reference sequence). Full variable domain (rest looked up from reference TRBV7-9 and TRBJ2-4): DTGVSQNPRHKITKRGQNVTFRCDPISEHNRLYWYRQTLGQGPEFLTYFQNEAQLEKSRLLSDRFSAERPKGSFSTLEIQRTEQGDSAMYLCASSSRQGLAKNIQYFGAGTRLSVL.

The CDR3, as DNA: TGTGCCAATAGTGGGACAGGGGGCTTAAATGAGCAGTTCTTC. Encoded protein: CANSGTGGLNEQFF. The V and J genes are TRBV2 and TRBJ2-1, with 12 bases aligning to TRBD1. The trim removed 10 bases at V and 7 bases at J, leaving 8 bases unmatched. Germline assignment: CDR1 SNHLY and CDR2 FYNNEI. There are 14 residues in the CDR3. Full variable domain (missing parts from reference TRBV2 and TRBJ2-1): EPEVTQTPSHQVTQMGQEVILRCVPISNHLYFYWYRQILGQKVEFLVSFYNNEISEKSEIFDDQFSVERPDGSNFTLKIRSTKLEDSAMYFCANSGTGGLNEQFFGPGTRLTVL.

The chain couples TRBV13 to TRBJ2-1; no reliable D call. V was shortened by 5 bases and J by 0 bases, with 14 bases between the two germline ends. This CDR3 has 16 residues. Germline CDR1 PRHDT, CDR2 FYEKMQ (reference sequence). The CDR3: CASSQTPSSSYNEQFF. The DNA of the CDR3 is TGTGCCAGCAGCCAAACCCCGTCTAGCTCCTACAATGAGCAGTTCTTC.

This clone was counted a few times. The chain has TRBV6-6 and TRBJ2-5; D remains ambiguous. Trimming pared 6 bases from V and 4 bases from J, leaving 9 bases between. The CDR3 runs 12 residues. The germline V gene encodes CDR1 MNHNY and CDR2 SVGAGI (reference sequence). For the CDR3, the DNA is TGTGCCAGCAGCCAATACGGAGAGACCCAGTACTTC. Translated: CASSQYGETQYF.

The chain carries TRBV19 and TRBJ1-1; D is perhaps TRBD1 (5 bases). Germline lookup yields CDR1 LNHDA and CDR2 SQIVND (reference sequence). Deletions cut 5 bases from V and 3 bases from J, with 16 bases between. The CDR3 length is 15 residues. The CDR3 DNA sequence: TGTGCCAGTAGTCCGATTGCCCGGGACTACACTGAAGCTTTCTTT. Its translation: CASSPIARDYTEAFF.

This clone was seen just once. The rearrangement joins TRBV29-1 to TRBJ2-3; 12 bases agree with TRBD2. Unmatched junction bases numbered 4, after V lost 6 bases and J lost 6 bases. Germline CDR1 and CDR2: SQVTM and ANQGSEA. The CDR3 has 13 residues. The DNA for the CDR3 is TGCAGCGTCATGACTAGCGGGAGTGATACGCAGTATTTT. This encodes CSVMTSGSDTQYF.

Points on this clone: As the CDR3 is not closed by the conserved phenylalanine or tryptophan, this likely results from a read error. The limits of the CDR3 on the DNA are not certain, so only TCRdb's listed CDR3 is given. The chain combines TRBV10-1 with TRBJ1-6; the table's D gene call, TRBD1, was not cross checked with the DNA. Germline V gives CDR1 WNHNN, CDR2 SYGVQD (reference sequence). The CDR3 has 9 residues if both end residues are counted. This CDR3 is CASRQGVFC.

The V gene is TRBV4-3, the J gene TRBJ2-7; D is perhaps TRBD1 (6 bases). Germline lookup yields CDR1 LGHNA and CDR2 YSLEER. The CDR3 covers 14 residues. Trimming removed 2 bases from V and 2 bases from J, with 10 bases in between. The CDR3 DNA sequence: TGCGCCAGCAGCCAACAAACAGGGACCTACGAGCAGTACTTC. Protein sequence: CASSQQTGTYEQYF.

The genes are TRBV5-6 and TRBJ2-7; D might be TRBD2 (7 bases). The CDR3 consists of 17 residues. Germline CDR1 and CDR2: SGHDT and YYEEEE. V lost 6 bases, J lost 5 bases, and 27 bases lay in between. The CDR3 loop is CASNLLGGATGLNEQYF. CDR3 nucleotides: TGTGCCAGCAACCTCCTTGGGGGGGCTACAGGGCTCAACGAGCAGTACTTC.

The chain carries TRBV6-1 and TRBJ1-6, with D unresolved. The V end lost 3 bases, the J end lost 9 bases, and 12 bases lay between the germline ends. Germline CDR1 is MNHNS and CDR2 is SASEGT. This CDR3 is built from 14 residues. CDR3 amino acids: CASSEAGWASPLHF. CDR3 DNA: TGTGCCAGCAGTGAGGCCGGCTGGGCTTCACCCCTCCACTTT.